These 30 T cell receptor delta chains came from one sample sequenced in a study of gamma-delta T cells after stem cell transplantation (dated by TCRdb to between 2015 and 2016). Library preparation employed RT-PCR. The instrument given in TCRdb is Illumina MiSeq. In TCRdb, clones were called once more from the public reads by CATT, and rows of identical DNA were later combined. For this sample the table gives about 1,300 delta-chain clones, of which roughly 2% were detected only once. Together, the top ten hold around 64% of the sample. Specimen: gamma-delta T cells. These receptors originate from a human donor. It is not recorded whose cells these are; they may come from a transplant donor.

With regard to this clone: A far more abundant clone sits one base away, making this likely a read error. Additional DNA sequences in this sample encode the identical CDR3. This chain joins TRDV2 and TRDJ3; 12 nucleotides line up with TRDD3. This CDR3 has 20 amino acids. V dropped 3 bases and J dropped 0; count of bases not matched to a gene: 8. Per germline, CDR1 GEAIGNYY and CDR2 EKD. The CDR3 DNA follows: TGTGCCTGTGACCCTGTACTGGGGGATACCCTCTCCTGGGACACCCGACAGATGTTTTTC. Translated: CACDPVLGDTLSWDTRQMFF.

The table lists this clone with a few counts. This is likely an artifact of a read error, given a far larger clone one base away. Written as DNA, the CDR3 is TGTGCTCTTGGGGGAAAGCTACTTGCTGGGGGATACAGGCGGAAGGCAGCACAACTCTTCTTT. This sequence encodes CALGGKLLAGGYRRKAAQLFF. The chain combines TRDV1 with TRDJ2; 11 bases agree with TRDD3. The CDR3 consists of 21 residues. CDR1 TSWWSYY and CDR2 QGS come from the germline V gene. Trimming at V came to 4 bases and at J to 6 bases, leaving 22 bases not matched to a gene.

The rearrangement uses TRDV2 and TRDJ1; 13 nucleotides match TRDD3. CDR1 is GEAIGNYY and CDR2 is EKD in the germline V gene. This CDR3 spans 21 amino acids. The J segment lost 0 bases and the V segment lost 4 bases, leaving 19 bases of the junction unmatched. CDR3 bases: TGTGCCTGTGAAAGACCCGTACTGGGGGATACGCAAAATCACCACACCGATAAACTCATCTTT. This sequence encodes CACERPVLGDTQNHHTDKLIF.

This clone is classed as medium-sized. A single base separates this from a much larger clone, so it may be a read error. This chain joins TRDV2 and TRDJ1; 13 bases are shared with TRDD3. Per germline, CDR1 GEAIGNYY and CDR2 EKD. The CDR3 has 19 residues. The CDR3 coding sequence is TGTGCCTGTGACACCTTACTGGGGGATACGCCTACGGGCACCGATAAACTCACCTTT. Its protein is CACDTLLGDTPTGTDKLTF.

Points on this clone: TCRdb's protein, taken from a much larger clone, differs from this DNA's translation at residue 6, likely owing to a read error; the protein displayed comes from the DNA. This sequence joins TRDV2 and TRDJ1; 7 positions match TRDD3. Germline values: CDR1 GEAIGNYY, CDR2 EKD. The length of the CDR3 is 14 residues. V shed 3 bases, J shed 4 bases, and the junction held 7 bases outside the gene matches. DNA for the CDR3: TGTGCCTGTGACCCTGCACTGGGGATCGATAAACTCATCTTT. This translates into CACDPALGIDKLIF.

Turning to this clone: The protein TCRdb lists belongs to a much larger clone and differs from this DNA's translation at residue 14, which points to a read error; the protein shown is made from the DNA. J is TRDJ1 and V is TRDV2, with 13 bases fitting TRDD3. The germline CDR1 and CDR2 sequences are GEAIGNYY and EKD. This CDR3 region has 20 residues. V shed 3 bases, J shed 1 base, and the junction held 16 bases outside the gene matches. In DNA form, the CDR3 reads TGTGCCTGTGACGCCGTACTGGGGGATACGCAAAATCACCGCACCGATAAACTCATCTTT. Translated, it gives CACDAVLGDTQNHRTDKLIF.

In the case of this clone: The TCRdb record carries a much larger clone's protein, which differs from this DNA's translation at residue 15; a read error is the likely cause, and the protein listed here is the DNA translation. V usage is TRDV2 and J usage is TRDJ1; 8 positions match TRDD3. The CDR3 consists of 16 residues. The germline CDR1 and CDR2 sequences are GEAIGNYY and EKD. The CDR3 nucleotides are TGTGCCTGTGACGTACTGGGGGGCAAGGACACCGATAAACTCACCTTT. Amino acids: CACDVLGGKDTDKLTF.

This clone was seen a handful of times. For this DNA, TCRdb reports the protein of a much larger clone, which diverges at residue 9, most likely from a read error; the protein presented here is translated directly from the DNA. The chain combines TRDV2 with TRDJ1, with 8 bases fitting TRDD3. Germline-derived CDR1 and CDR2 are GEAIGNYY and EKD. The V and J ends lost 4 bases and 2 bases, in that order; junction bases with no gene match: 14. The CDR3 covers 17 residues. CDR3 in amino acids: CACERLVLRDTTDKLIF. CDR3 coding DNA: TGTGCCTGTGAAAGACTCGTACTGAGGGATACGACCGATAAACTCATCTTT.

The table lists this clone with a few counts. It differs at one base from a far larger clone, so likely a read error. The same CDR3 also results from other DNA sequences found in this sample. V usage is TRDV2 and J usage is TRDJ3; 10 nucleotides align to TRDD3. The germline CDR1 and CDR2 sequences are GEAIGNYY and EKD. The CDR3 loop spans 20 amino acids. With 0 bases clipped from V and 0 bases from J, the junction kept 7 bases outside the gene matches. In nucleotides, the CDR3 is TGTGCCTGTGACACCGTACTGGGGGATTCCTACTCCTGGGACACCCGACAGATGTTTTTC. Protein: CACDTVLGDSYSWDTRQMFF.

This clone has only a few counts. A read error is the likely source, as a far larger clone sits one nucleotide away. This specimen includes other DNA sequences encoding the same CDR3. Here the CDR3 reads CACERLVLGDTTDKLIF. CDR3 bases: TGTGCCTGTGAAAGACTCGTACTGGGGGATACGACTGATAAACTCATCTTT. The V and J genes are TRDV2 and TRDJ1; 13 bases are a match to TRDD3. V was clipped by 4 bases and J by 5 bases; unmatched bases: 12. Germline V CDR1 and CDR2: GEAIGNYY, EKD. The CDR3 length is 17 residues.

This clone was seen only a few times. Germline and junction disagree at one end, which may indicate a read error. The rearrangement joins TRDV2 to TRDJ1, with 11 bases identical to TRDD3. The CDR3 has 18 residues. CDR1 is GEAIGNYY, CDR2 EKD, per germline. As DNA, the CDR3 is TGTGCCTGTGACCCCGTGGGGGATACGCCTACGGGCACCGATAAACTCACCTTT. Translating it yields CACDPVGDTPTGTDKLTF.

This clone was detected only a few times. This DNA's translation differs at residue 14 from TCRdb's protein, which comes from a much larger clone; a read error is likely, and the protein shown is translated from the DNA. This chain connects TRDV2 to TRDJ1; the match to TRDD3 covers 13 bases. The junction had 15 bases not matched to a gene; V was cut back by 3 bases and J by 0 bases. Germline loops: CDR1 GEAIGNYY, CDR2 EKD. The CDR3 has 20 amino acids. The CDR3 DNA follows: TGTGCCTGTGACGCCGTACTGGGGGATACGCAAAATCACTACACCGATAAACTCATCTTT. Translated, it gives CACDAVLGDTQNHYTDKLIF.

This clone showed up just a few times. The TCRdb protein comes from a much larger clone and disagrees with this DNA's translation at residue 5, likely due to a read error; the protein given here is derived from the DNA. This rearrangement joins TRDV2 to TRDJ1, with D tentatively TRDD3 (6 bases). The CDR3 totals 17 residues. V lost 2 bases and J lost 1, with 19 bases in between. Germline CDR1 is GEAIGNYY and CDR2 is EKD. The CDR3 DNA sequence: TGTGCCTGTGACATCGTCGTTAGGGGATCCAGCACCGATAAACTCATCTTT. Its protein product is CACDIVVRGSSTDKLIF.

Concerning this clone itself: The protein that TCRdb holds for this DNA derives from a much larger clone and differs from the translated DNA at residue 4, which likely indicates a read error; the protein shown here is translated from the DNA. This chain links TRDV2 with TRDJ1; 13 bases map to TRDD3. The junction had 10 bases not matched to a gene; V was cut back by 5 bases and J by 2 bases. This CDR3 contains 17 residues. CDR1 is GEAIGNYY and CDR2 is EKD in the germline V gene. The CDR3 nucleotides read TGTGCCTGTGCAAGACTCGTACTGGGGGATACGACCGATAAACTCATCTTT. Its translation: CACARLVLGDTTDKLIF.

This clone was seen more than once but under ten times. A far bigger clonotype differs at one base, so this is likely a read error. The sample has other DNA sequences that encode this CDR3 too. The chain joins TRDV2 to TRDJ1; TRDD3 aligns across 13 bases. CDR1 GEAIGNYY and CDR2 EKD come from the germline V gene. There are 20 residues in the CDR3. CDR3 sequence: CACDAVLGDTQNHHTDKLIF. As DNA, the CDR3 is TGTGCCTGTGACGCCGTACTGGGGGATACGCAAAATCACCACACCGATAAGCTCATCTTT.

This clone was found a few times. TCRdb's protein for this DNA is that of a much larger clone and differs from the translation at residue 2, likely a read error; the protein shown is the DNA translation. This chain uses TRDV2 with TRDJ1, with 8 bases fitting TRDD3. The CDR3 length is 15 residues. In germline, CDR1 is GEAIGNYY, CDR2 EKD. CDR3 nucleotides: TGTTCCTGTGACCCGCTACTGGGGGACACCGATAAACTCATCTTT. This gives the protein CSCDPLLGDTDKLIF.

Note on this clone: TCRdb pairs this DNA with a much larger clone's protein that differs at residue 5, likely a read error; the protein shown was translated from the DNA. The same CDR3 also results from other DNA sequences found in this sample. This chain's CDR3 is CACDAVLGTPGVYTDKLIF. CDR3 in DNA: TGTGCCTGTGACGCCGTACTGGGGACCCCGGGGGTGTACACCGATAAACTCATCTTT. This chain links TRDV2 with TRDJ1; 7 bases are shared with TRDD3. Germline assignment: CDR1 GEAIGNYY and CDR2 EKD. J was trimmed by 0 bases and V by 3 bases; bases with no gene match: 18. This CDR3 comprises 19 residues.

This clone was observed a few times. This probably arose from a read error, given a far larger clone one base away. Other DNA sequences from this sample encode an identical CDR3 as well. This chain links TRDV2 with TRDJ1; a possible D gene is TRDD3 (6 bases). Germline values: CDR1 GEAIGNYY, CDR2 EKD. Trimming took 3 bases from V and 0 from J, leaving 28 bases between them. This CDR3 is built from 20 residues. The CDR3: CACDAVLGDTQNHHTDKLIF. The CDR3 DNA reads TGTGCCTGTGACGCCGTACTGGGCGATACGCAAAATCACCACACCGATAAACTCATCTTT.

This clone is medium-sized in the sample. This likely came from a read error, as a far larger clone is one base away. The V gene is TRDV2, the J gene TRDJ1; D is perhaps TRDD3 (6 bases). The CDR3 runs 17 residues. Germline V gene data show CDR1 as GEAIGNYY and CDR2 as EKD. With 0 bases removed from V and 3 bases from J, the gap between germline ends came to 19 bases. The CDR3 region is CACDTVVRGSSADKLIF. The CDR3 nucleotides are TGTGCCTGTGACACCGTCGTTAGGGGATCCAGCGCCGATAAACTCATCTTT.

On this clone itself: TCRdb records a much larger clone's protein for this DNA, with a difference at residue 5 that likely arises from a read error; the protein given is the translation of the DNA. This CDR3 is also generated by other DNA sequences in the sample. The chain couples TRDV2 to TRDJ1, with 7 bases matching TRDD3. The germline gives CDR1 GEAIGNYY, CDR2 EKD. The CDR3 is made up of 19 amino acids. With 3 bases clipped from V and 0 bases from J, the junction kept 18 bases outside the gene matches. The DNA of the CDR3 is TGTGCCTGTGACGCGGTACTGGGGACCCCGGGGGTGTACACCGATAAACTCATCTTT. Translated: CACDAVLGTPGVYTDKLIF.

Regarding this clone: A far larger clone is off by one base, so a read error is likely. Other DNA sequences in the same sample also yield this CDR3. V usage is TRDV2 and J usage is TRDJ1, with 13 bases identical to TRDD3. Looked up from germline, CDR1 is GEAIGNYY and CDR2 is EKD. V lost 4 bases to trimming and J lost 2 bases; unmatched junction nucleotides: 9. The CDR3 has 17 residues. The CDR3 sequence: CACERLVLGDTTDKLIF. As DNA, the CDR3 is TGTGCCTGTGAAAGACTTGTACTGGGGGATACGACCGATAAACTCATCTTT.

For this clone: A far more abundant clone sits one base away, making this likely a read error. The same CDR3 arises from other DNA sequences in this sample as well. This chain joins TRDV2 and TRDJ1; possible D gene TRDD3, 6 bases. The germline V gene encodes CDR1 GEAIGNYY and CDR2 EKD. The V end lost 1 base, the J end lost 0 bases, and 11 bases lay between the germline ends. This CDR3 contains 15 residues. The CDR3 nucleotides are TGTGCCTGTGACACTCTGGGGTACGACACCGATAAACTCATCTTT. As protein: CACDTLGYDTDKLIF.

Note on this clone: This sequence may be a read error, since a much larger clone differs from it by one base. Other DNA sequences within the sample encode an identical CDR3. V is TRDV2 and J is TRDJ1, with 8 bases lining up with TRDD3. The CDR3 is 17 amino acids. Germline CDR1 GEAIGNYY, CDR2 EKD. Trimming removed 0 bases from V and 0 bases from J; junction bases left unmatched: 8. CDR3 sequence reads: CACDTVTGGLYTDKLIF. CDR3 DNA sequence: TGTGCCTGTGACACCGTTACTGGGGGGCTTTACACCGATAAACTCATCTTT.

Only a few counts were recorded for this clone. This likely traces to a read error, being one base from a far larger clone. In the same sample, other DNA sequences code for this CDR3. The CDR3 DNA reads TGTGCCTGTGACACCTTGCCTACCCCGCTTACTGGGGGGCATCCTTACACCGATAAACTCATCTTT. Protein: CACDTLPTPLTGGHPYTDKLIF. This chain uses TRDV2 with TRDJ1; 8 positions match TRDD3. The CDR3 has 22 amino acids. CDR1 GEAIGNYY and CDR2 EKD come from the germline V gene. The V segment lost 0 bases and the J segment 0 bases; nucleotides outside the gene matches: 23.

By its share, this clone is medium-sized. A read error is likely here: a far larger clone is one base away. Within the sample, other DNA sequences also encode this same CDR3. The V gene is TRDV2, the J gene TRDJ1; 8 bases align to TRDD3. J lost 3 bases, V lost 2 bases, and 7 bases had no gene match. The CDR3 loop spans 15 amino acids. Germline V gene sequence: CDR1 GEAIGNYY, CDR2 EKD. The CDR3 loop is CACDSLGDRSDKLIF. Written as DNA, the CDR3 is TGTGCCTGTGACAGTCTGGGGGACAGATCCGATAAACTCATCTTT.

This clone was seen only a few times. The protein given by TCRdb reflects a much larger clone and differs at residues 3 and 12 from this DNA's translation, likely from a read error; the protein shown is the DNA's translation. The chain couples TRDV2 to TRDJ1; 7 bases are shared with TRDD3. The germline V gene encodes CDR1 GEAIGNYY and CDR2 EKD. The CDR3 is 19 residues long. The CDR3, as DNA: TGTGCCCGTGACACCGTACTGGGGACCCCGGGGGCGTACACCGATAAACTCATCTTT. Translated, it gives CARDTVLGTPGAYTDKLIF.

With regard to this clone: TCRdb has a much larger clone's protein, which differs at residue 3 from the translation of this DNA, likely because of a read error; what is shown is the protein translated from the DNA. V gene TRDV2 combines with J gene TRDJ3; 8 bases map to TRDD3. Germline assignment: CDR1 GEAIGNYY and CDR2 EKD. The CDR3 has 19 residues. J gave up 0 bases and V 9 bases, and 15 bases lay outside the gene matches. The CDR3 sequence: CARNTLGDTSSWDTRQMFF. The CDR3 DNA follows: TGTGCCCGTAACACCCTTGGGGATACTAGCTCCTGGGACACCCGACAGATGTTTTTC.

As to this clone: TCRdb's protein, taken from a much larger clone, differs from this DNA's translation at residue 11, likely owing to a read error; the protein displayed comes from the DNA. This sequence joins TRDV2 and TRDJ1, with TRDD3 matching 11 bases. The V gene end was trimmed by 4 bases and the J gene end by 2 bases; junction bases not matched to a gene: 11. Germline CDR1 and CDR2: GEAIGNYY and EKD. The CDR3 totals 17 residues. CDR3 DNA: TGTGCCTGTGAAAGACTCGTACTGGGGGATAAGACCGATAAACTCATCTTT. Its protein is CACERLVLGDKTDKLIF.

This clone is categorized as medium-sized. One base separates it from a far larger clone, so it is likely a read error. The rearrangement uses TRDV2 and TRDJ1; 7 bases match TRDD3. The CDR3 has 16 residues. Germline V gene data show CDR1 as GEAIGNYY and CDR2 as EKD. Here the CDR3 reads CACGTVGGRPTDKLIF. For the CDR3, the DNA is TGTGCCTGTGGCACCGTTGGGGGACGTCCTACCGATAAACTCATCTTT.

Comment on this clone: The likely explanation is a read error, given a far larger clone one base away. Within the sample, other DNA sequences also encode this same CDR3. This chain joins TRDV2 and TRDJ3; TRDD3 matches at 12 bases. The V gene's germline CDR1 is GEAIGNYY and CDR2 EKD. This CDR3 region has 20 residues. The CDR3 DNA reads as TGTGCCTGTGACCCCGTACTGGGGGATACCCTCTCCTGGGACACCCGGCAGATGTTTTTC. The encoded protein is CACDPVLGDTLSWDTRQMFF.